This passage covers 21 T cell receptor beta chains from one sample sequenced in a study of monozygotic twins with cystic fibrosis. This table comes from immunoSEQ multiplex PCR, and its TCRdb copy is limited to in-frame clones, with some not included. The table shows approximately 25,000 clones, with less than 95% occurring only once. The specimen was blood. The receptor set was obtained from a girl aged 2-10 years with cystic fibrosis.

The DNA for the CDR3 is TGTGCCAGTAGTAATGGGACGGTAGAGAGGTATGAAAAACTGTTTTTT. Translated: CASSNGTVERYEKLFF. J is TRBJ1-4 and V is TRBV19; TRBD1 might be the D (5 bases). The CDR3 length is 16 residues. V dropped 4 bases and J dropped 6 bases, with 18 bases sitting between them. Germline CDR1 is LNHDA and CDR2 is SQIVND (reference sequence).

The chain is built from TRBV5-4 and TRBJ2-1; TRBD1 aligns across 12 bases. Per germline, CDR1 SGHNT and CDR2 YYREEE (reference sequence). The length of the CDR3 is 19 residues. The V and J ends lost 3 bases and 8 bases, in that order; junction bases with no gene match: 18. The CDR3 sequence is CASSWRSANRDRGLDEQFF. The CDR3 region has the DNA TGTGCCAGCAGCTGGCGATCGGCGAACCGGGACAGGGGGCTCGATGAGCAGTTCTTC.

The rearrangement links TRBV2 to TRBJ1-2; the D is unclear. The germline CDR1 and CDR2 sequences are SNHLY and FYNNEI. CDR3 size: 14 residues. Trimming left V 1 base short and J 2 bases short, with 8 bases between. The CDR3 nucleotides are TGTGCCAGCAGTGAAGATCCCTTCAACTATGGCTACACCTTC. Protein product: CASSEDPFNYGYTF. The variable domain in full, completed from reference TRBV2 and TRBJ1-2, reads EPEVTQTPSHQVTQMGQEVILRCVPISNHLYFYWYRQILGQKVEFLVSFYNNEISEKSEIFDDQFSVERPDGSNFTLKIRSTKLEDSAMYFCASSEDPFNYGYTFGSGTRLTVV.

The chain carries TRBV5-1 and TRBJ1-4; tentative D call: TRBD1 (5 bases). CDR1 is SGHRS and CDR2 is YFSETQ in the germline V gene. Trimming left V 1 base short and J 3 bases short, with 13 bases between. This CDR3 spans 16 amino acids. CDR3: CASSLRFQGPNEKLFF. Written as DNA, the CDR3 is TGCGCCAGCAGCTTGAGGTTTCAGGGACCTAATGAAAAACTGTTTTTT.

J is TRBJ2-1 and V is TRBV20-1, with D hard to call. The length of the CDR3 is 11 residues. The ends were cut back, 6 bases at V and 7 bases at J, with 10 bases in the middle. Germline V gene sequence: CDR1 DFQATT, CDR2 SNEGSKA (reference sequence). The DNA of the CDR3 is TGCAGTGCGACCCGCTGGAATGAGCAGTTCTTC. Residues: CSATRWNEQFF.

The chain combines TRBV6-1 with TRBJ1-2, with D uncertain. The length of the CDR3 is 14 residues. The germline V gene has CDR1 MNHNS and CDR2 SASEGT. The V end lost 3 bases, the J end lost 7 bases, and 15 bases lay between the germline ends. The CDR3 DNA is TGTGCCAGCAGTGATAGGGAAAATCGGCCTGGCTACACCTTC. It codes for CASSDRENRPGYTF.

The V gene is TRBV20-1, the J gene TRBJ1-4; the D gene is possibly TRBD1 (6 bases). This CDR3 is built from 11 residues. Germline V gene data show CDR1 as DFQATT and CDR2 as SNEGSKA (reference sequence). V lost 6 bases and J 8 bases, leaving 10 bases between the germline ends. DNA of the CDR3: TGCAGTGCCAGTACAGGGGAAAAACTGTTTTTT. This encodes CSASTGEKLFF.

This clone has a single count. The V and J genes are TRBV6-1 and TRBJ2-7; no firm D call. The V gene lost 1 base and the J gene lost 7 bases, with 17 bases spanning the gap. CDR1 is MNHNS, CDR2 SASEGT, per germline. The CDR3 length is 15 residues. For the CDR3, the DNA is TGTGCCAGCAGTGAAGATTCGTTGGGCTCCGTAGAGCAGTACTTC. Amino acids: CASSEDSLGSVEQYF.

The rearrangement uses TRBV10-2 and TRBJ1-5; D is undetermined. This CDR3 is built from 13 residues. V lost 2 bases and J 5 bases, leaving 7 bases between the germline ends. The germline V gene encodes CDR1 WSHSY and CDR2 SAAADI. CDR3 sequence: CASSEGVYQPQHF. The CDR3 DNA sequence: TGCGCCAGCAGTGAGGGGGTCTATCAGCCCCAGCATTTT.

This rearrangement joins TRBV13 to TRBJ2-2; TRBD1 might be the D (5 bases). The CDR3 is 16 amino acids. Germline assignment: CDR1 PRHDT and CDR2 FYEKMQ (reference sequence). Between the trimmed V and J ends, which lost 0 bases and 0 bases, there was a span of 8 bases. In DNA form, the CDR3 reads TGTGCCAGCAGCTTAGGGGCCAGGGCGAACACCGGGGAGCTGTTTTTT. Its protein is CASSLGARANTGELFF.

The DNA of the CDR3 is TGCGCCAGCACCCCATGGGGGGTGGGCTACACCTTC. This translates into CASTPWGVGYTF. J is TRBJ1-2 and V is TRBV23-1; D possibly corresponds to TRBD1 (5 bases). TRBV23-1 is an ORF for which the function is uncertain. The V end was cut by 7 bases, the J end by 8 bases, with 14 bases between. This CDR3 is 12 amino acids long.

The chain couples TRBV2 to TRBJ2-1; D unresolved. The CDR3 runs to 15 residues. In germline, CDR1 is SNHLY, CDR2 FYNNEI. Trimming cost V 0 bases and J 6 bases, with 12 bases left between them. CDR3 in DNA: TGTGCCAGCAGTGAAGCGCTTCCAGGTTCCAATGAGCAGTTCTTC. It encodes CASSEALPGSNEQFF.

The chain joins TRBV6-1 to TRBJ1-6; 9 nucleotides line up with TRBD1. Unmatched junction bases numbered 1, after V lost 6 bases and J lost 4 bases. In germline, CDR1 is MNHNS, CDR2 SASEGT. The CDR3 length is 14 residues. CDR3 in amino acids: CASRDRGYNSPLHF. CDR3 DNA sequence: TGTGCCAGCAGGGACAGGGGATATAATTCACCCCTCCACTTT.

V gene TRBV12-5 combines with J gene TRBJ2-7, with a possible D match to TRBD2 (6 bases). V lost 7 bases to trimming and J lost 7 bases, with 14 bases between them. Germline loops: CDR1 LGHNT, CDR2 FRNRAP. The CDR3 totals 12 residues. CDR3 coding DNA: TGTGCTAGTGTGACGGGGGTGAGAGAGCAGTACTTC. Amino acid sequence: CASVTGVREQYF.

V is TRBV5-1 and J is TRBJ2-7; 12 bases are shared with TRBD1. The germline V gene encodes CDR1 SGHRS and CDR2 YFSETQ. The CDR3 contains 16 residues. The trim removed 4 bases at V and 0 bases at J, leaving 5 bases unmatched. CDR3 loop: CASSPGTGGLSYEQYF. The CDR3, as DNA: TGCGCCAGCAGCCCGGGGACAGGGGGCCTCTCCTACGAGCAGTACTTC.

This chain joins TRBV27 and TRBJ2-2; 7 positions match TRBD1. The germline gives CDR1 MNHEY, CDR2 SMNVEV (reference sequence). This CDR3 region has 15 residues. The trim removed 5 bases at V and 1 base at J, leaving 4 bases unmatched. The CDR3 here is CASSADRLNTGELFF. For the CDR3, the DNA is TGTGCCAGCAGTGCGGACAGGCTGAACACCGGGGAGCTGTTTTTT.

The rearrangement links TRBV7-2 to TRBJ1-1; a possible D gene is TRBD1 (5 bases). V was shortened by 1 base and J by 11 bases, with 17 bases between the two germline ends. The germline gives CDR1 SGHTA, CDR2 FQGNSA. The CDR3 totals 14 residues. The CDR3 region has the DNA TGTGCCAGCAGCTTAGTAGGGACTCCCCGAGGGGCTTTCTTT. This translates into CASSLVGTPRGAFF.

The CDR3 coding sequence is TGTGCCAGCAGACTGGAGGCAGCGGGGGCCCACGAGCAGTACTTC. Its protein is CASRLEAAGAHEQYF. The chain links TRBV5-6 to TRBJ2-7, with 8 bases identical to TRBD2. This CDR3 contains 15 residues. V lost 5 bases, J lost 5 bases, and 12 bases stayed unmatched. Germline values: CDR1 SGHDT, CDR2 YYEEEE.

The J gene is TRBJ2-7, the V gene TRBV28; TRBD2 agrees at 7 bases. The length of the CDR3 is 12 residues. V trimming: 8 bases; J trimming: 6 bases; junction bases outside the gene matches: 7. CDR1 MDHEN and CDR2 SYDVKM come from the germline V gene. CDR3 protein: CASRWDYSEQYF. In DNA, the CDR3 is TGTGCCAGCCGTTGGGACTACTCCGAGCAGTACTTC. The whole variable domain, remainder taken from reference TRBV28 and TRBJ2-7, is DVKVTQSSRYLVKRTGEKVFLECVQDMDHENMFWYRQDPGLGLRLIYFSYDVKMKEKGDIPEGYSVSREKKERFSLILESASTNQTSMYLCASRWDYSEQYFGPGTRLTVT.

The gene calls are TRBV18 and TRBJ1-2; 8 bases fit TRBD1. The CDR3 is 16 amino acids. The germline gives CDR1 KGHSH, CDR2 LQKENI. The V segment lost 0 bases and the J segment 4 bases; nucleotides outside the gene matches: 7. The CDR3 here is CASSPPTGDRSYGYTF. The CDR3 bases are TGTGCCAGCTCACCACCGACGGGGGACAGGAGCTATGGCTACACCTTC.

The chain carries TRBV10-1 and TRBJ1-1, with D unclear. Germline V gene lookup returns CDR1 WNHNN and CDR2 SYGVQD (reference sequence). The CDR3 length is 15 residues. Trimming shortened V by 3 bases and J by 1 base, and 12 bases separated the two germline ends. Here the CDR3 DNA reads TGCGCCAGCAGTGACCCTCAAAAGGGGAACACTGAAGCTTTCTTT. Its translation: CASSDPQKGNTEAFF.